Sequencing of this T cell receptor (beta chain) was carried out in a study of shared clonotypes between healthy human individuals. Study findings and constraints: Only blood was sampled; tissue repertoires likely differ. Sequencing depth was predicted to influence how clonotypes are shared among donors.

Every contributor of samples was a Caucasian grown-up residing in Nashville, Tennessee. Assay used: immunoSEQ multiplex PCR; TCRdb lists only in-frame clones, some missing. Of over a million clones in the sample, roughly 80% were seen once. Germline V CDR1 and CDR2: MNHEY, SMNVEV (reference sequence). CDR3 size: 14 residues. V shed 8 bases, J shed 7 bases, and the junction held 9 bases outside the gene matches. As concerns this clone: Its antigen is not known.

The material sequenced was memory CD4+ T cells sorted from blood. Subset: CD45RA-negative fraction. The clonotype originates from a man in his late teens or twenties in good health. V and J are TRBV27 and TRBJ1-1, with TRBD1 identical over 11 bases. The CDR3 bases are TGTGCCAGCGGGAGGACAGGGGGCAGGAGTGAAGCTTTCTTT. This gives the protein CASGRTGGRSEAFF.